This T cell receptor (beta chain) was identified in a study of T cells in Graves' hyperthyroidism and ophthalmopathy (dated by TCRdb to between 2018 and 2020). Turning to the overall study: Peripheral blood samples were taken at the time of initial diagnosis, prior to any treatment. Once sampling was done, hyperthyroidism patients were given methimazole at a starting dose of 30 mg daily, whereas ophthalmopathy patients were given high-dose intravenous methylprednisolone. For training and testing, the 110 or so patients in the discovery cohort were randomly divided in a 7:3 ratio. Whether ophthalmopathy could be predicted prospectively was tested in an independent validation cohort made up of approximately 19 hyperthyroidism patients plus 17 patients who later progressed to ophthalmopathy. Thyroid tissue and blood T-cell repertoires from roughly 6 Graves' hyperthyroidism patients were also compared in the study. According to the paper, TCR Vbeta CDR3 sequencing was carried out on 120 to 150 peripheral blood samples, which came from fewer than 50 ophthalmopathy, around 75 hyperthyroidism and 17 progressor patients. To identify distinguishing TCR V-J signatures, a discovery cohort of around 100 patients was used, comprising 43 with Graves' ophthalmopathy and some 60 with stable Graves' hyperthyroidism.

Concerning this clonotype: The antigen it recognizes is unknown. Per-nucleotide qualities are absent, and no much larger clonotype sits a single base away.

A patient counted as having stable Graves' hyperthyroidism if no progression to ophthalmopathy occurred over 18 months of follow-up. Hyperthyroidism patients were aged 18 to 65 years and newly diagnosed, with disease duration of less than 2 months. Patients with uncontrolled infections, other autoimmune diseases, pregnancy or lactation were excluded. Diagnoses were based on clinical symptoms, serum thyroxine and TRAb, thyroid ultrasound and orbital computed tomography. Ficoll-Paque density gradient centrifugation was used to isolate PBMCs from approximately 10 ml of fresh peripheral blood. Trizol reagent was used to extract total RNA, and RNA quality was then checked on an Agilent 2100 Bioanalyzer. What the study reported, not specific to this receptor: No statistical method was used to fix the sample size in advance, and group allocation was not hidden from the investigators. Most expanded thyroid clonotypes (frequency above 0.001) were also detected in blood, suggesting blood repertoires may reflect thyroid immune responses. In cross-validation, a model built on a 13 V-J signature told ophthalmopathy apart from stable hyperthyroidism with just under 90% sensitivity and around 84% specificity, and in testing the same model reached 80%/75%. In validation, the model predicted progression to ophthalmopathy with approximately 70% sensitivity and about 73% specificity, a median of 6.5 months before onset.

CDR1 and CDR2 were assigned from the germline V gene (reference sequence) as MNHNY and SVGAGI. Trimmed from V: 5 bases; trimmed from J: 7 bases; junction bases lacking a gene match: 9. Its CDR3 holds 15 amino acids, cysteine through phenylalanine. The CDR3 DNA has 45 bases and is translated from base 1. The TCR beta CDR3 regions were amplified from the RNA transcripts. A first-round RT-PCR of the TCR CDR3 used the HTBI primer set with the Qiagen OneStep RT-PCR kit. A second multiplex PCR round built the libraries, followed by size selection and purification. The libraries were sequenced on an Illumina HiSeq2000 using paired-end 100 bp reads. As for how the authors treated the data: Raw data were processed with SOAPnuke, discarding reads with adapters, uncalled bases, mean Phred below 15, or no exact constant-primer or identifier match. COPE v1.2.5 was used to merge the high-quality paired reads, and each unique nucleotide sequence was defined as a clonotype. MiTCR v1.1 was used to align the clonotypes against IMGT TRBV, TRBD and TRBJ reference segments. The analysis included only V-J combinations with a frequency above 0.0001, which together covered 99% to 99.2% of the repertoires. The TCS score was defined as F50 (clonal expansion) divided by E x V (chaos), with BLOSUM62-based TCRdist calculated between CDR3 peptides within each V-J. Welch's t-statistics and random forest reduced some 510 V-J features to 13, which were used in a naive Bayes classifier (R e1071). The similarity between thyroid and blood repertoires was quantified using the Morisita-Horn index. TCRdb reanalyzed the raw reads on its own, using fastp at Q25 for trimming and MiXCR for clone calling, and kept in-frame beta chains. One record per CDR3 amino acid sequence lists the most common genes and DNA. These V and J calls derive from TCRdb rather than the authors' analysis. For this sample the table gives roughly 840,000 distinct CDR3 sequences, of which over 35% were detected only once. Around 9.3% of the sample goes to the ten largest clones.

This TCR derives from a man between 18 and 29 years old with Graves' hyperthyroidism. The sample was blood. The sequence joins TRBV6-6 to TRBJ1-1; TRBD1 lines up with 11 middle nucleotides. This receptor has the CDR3 CASSLTGTGGIEAFF. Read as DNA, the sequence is TGTGCCAGCAGTCTCACCGGGACAGGGGGAATTGAAGCTTTCTTT.